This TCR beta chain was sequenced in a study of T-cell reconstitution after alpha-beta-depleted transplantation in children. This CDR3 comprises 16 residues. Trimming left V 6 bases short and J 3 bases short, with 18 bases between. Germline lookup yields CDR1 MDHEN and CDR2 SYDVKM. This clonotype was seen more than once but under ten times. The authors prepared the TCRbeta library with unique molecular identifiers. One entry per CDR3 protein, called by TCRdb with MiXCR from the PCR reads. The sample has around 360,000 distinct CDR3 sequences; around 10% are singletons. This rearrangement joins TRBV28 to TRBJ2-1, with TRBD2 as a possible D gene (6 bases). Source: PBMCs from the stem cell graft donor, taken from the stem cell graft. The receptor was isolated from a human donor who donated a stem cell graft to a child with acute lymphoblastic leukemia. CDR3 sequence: CASRRNRVADYNEQFF. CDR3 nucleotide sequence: TGTGCCAGCAGAAGGAACAGAGTAGCGGACTACAATGAGCAGTTCTTC. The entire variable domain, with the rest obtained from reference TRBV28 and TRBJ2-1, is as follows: DVKVTQSSRYLVKRTGEKVFLECVQDMDHENMFWYRQDPGLGLRLIYFSYDVKMKEKGDIPEGYSVSREKKERFSLILESASTNQTSMYLCASRRNRVADYNEQFFGPGTRLTVL.